This T cell receptor beta chain was sequenced in a study of identical twins. Each CDR3 protein is one row after TCRdb ran MiXCR on the 5' RACE reads. The data hold roughly 750,000 distinct CDR3 sequences, with around 20% observed a single time. These data also formed part of another study, on T cells expressing NK-cell markers. Per that study: Obtained from sorted CD3+CD56+NKG2C+, CD3+CD56+NKG2C- and CD3+CD56-NKG2C+ T cells were the TCR beta repertoires. The study left the HCMV specificity of expanded NKG2C+ T cell clones unresolved.

The receptor was isolated from a young woman in good health. The sample comprised PBMCs.

The CDR3 loop is CASSLDSGFYGYTF. CDR3 DNA sequence: TGTGCCAGCAGCTTGGATTCCGGGTTCTATGGCTACACCTTC. V is TRBV5-4 and J is TRBJ1-2; no firm D call. CDR1 and CDR2 from the germline V gene are SGHNT and YYREEE (reference sequence). Trimming cost V 0 bases and J 4 bases, with 10 bases left between them. The CDR3 contains 14 residues.